These 30 T cell receptor beta chains share one sample of origin, sequenced in a study of T-cell reconstitution after alpha-beta-depleted transplantation in children. The TCRbeta library incorporated unique molecular identifiers. TCRdb reprocessed the PCR reads with MiXCR, giving one entry per CDR3 protein. This table has 55,000 to 70,000 distinct CDR3 sequences, 11% appearing once. The source material was PBMCs, sampled before TCRalphabeta/CD19-depleted stem cell transplant. Receptors originate from a boy younger than 18 with acute myeloid leukemia, due to receive a stem cell transplant.

This clonotype was observed many times. The CDR3, as DNA: TGTGCCAGCAGTTGGGCAGTCGGGGACCGCGGGACCCAGTACTTC. It codes for CASSWAVGDRGTQYF. The chain is built from TRBV7-9 and TRBJ2-5, with D perhaps assigned TRBD1 or TRBD2 (5 bases each). The CDR3 extends over 15 amino acids. The V gene lost 6 bases and the J gene lost 7 bases, with 21 bases spanning the gap. Germline V gene sequence: CDR1 SEHNR, CDR2 FQNEAQ (reference sequence).

This clonotype was observed many times. The chain employs TRBV14 and TRBJ1-6; maybe TRBD1 (6 bases). Germline V gives CDR1 SGHDN, CDR2 FVKESK. The CDR3 covers 14 residues. V lost 1 base, J lost 9 bases, and 10 bases lay in between. The CDR3 loop reads CASSQVQGSSPLHF. The CDR3 bases are TGTGCCAGCAGCCAAGTTCAGGGGAGTTCACCCCTCCACTTT.

This clonotype has just a few counts. The V call is TRBV9, the J call TRBJ2-5, with 13 bases fitting TRBD2. The CDR3 totals 16 residues. V shed 0 bases, J shed 1 base, and the junction held 0 bases outside the gene matches. Germline values: CDR1 SGDLS, CDR2 YYNGEE. CDR3 DNA: TGTGCCAGCAGCGTAGGACTAGCGGGAGGCCAAGAGACCCAGTACTTC. Translated, it gives CASSVGLAGGQETQYF.

On this clonotype itself: A read error may explain this, as a much larger clone is one base away. V gene TRBV5-1 combines with J gene TRBJ2-7; possible D gene TRBD1, 5 bases. The germline CDR1 and CDR2 sequences are SGHRS and YFSETQ. CDR3 size: 15 residues. The CDR3 DNA is TGCGCCAGCAGCTTGGTAGGGGCAGGGTCCTACGACCAGTACGTC. The encoded protein is CASSLVGAGSYDQYV.

This clonotype showed up many times. In nucleotides, the CDR3 is TGTGCCAGCAGCCCCCTCAGTGGAGCCCGCTCTGGAAACACCATATATTTT. This encodes CASSPLSGARSGNTIYF. V gene TRBV11-2 combines with J gene TRBJ1-3; unclear D gene. V lost 5 bases to trimming and J lost 0 bases, with 17 bases between them. The CDR3 runs 17 residues. Germline CDR1 reads SGHAT; CDR2 reads FQNNGV.

This clonotype was seen at least ten times. This chain uses TRBV5-5 with TRBJ1-5; 7 nucleotides match TRBD1. Trimming took 4 bases from V and 2 from J; bases not matched to a gene: 6. Germline assignment: CDR1 SGHKS and CDR2 YYEKEE (reference sequence). The CDR3 loop spans 15 amino acids. The CDR3 bases are TGTGCCAGCAGCGTGGCCGGGACAGGCAATCAGCCCCAGCATTTT. Its protein product is CASSVAGTGNQPQHF.

This clonotype was recorded many times. In DNA form, the CDR3 reads TGTGCCAGCAGCCAAGAGATCAGGGACACTGAAGCTTTCTTT. Protein: CASSQEIRDTEAFF. The rearrangement uses TRBV4-2 and TRBJ1-1, with D possibly TRBD1 on 5 matching bases. This CDR3 spans 14 amino acids. The germline gives CDR1 LGHNA, CDR2 YNFKEQ. Trimming removed 0 bases at V and 3 bases at J, with 8 bases between.

At least ten counts were recorded for this clonotype. V and J are TRBV28 and TRBJ2-3, with D unclear. Trimming took off 5 bases at V and 4 bases at J, with 10 bases between the two ends. The germline CDR1 and CDR2 sequences are MDHEN and SYDVKM. This CDR3 has 13 amino acids. Here the CDR3 reads CASSTVIPDTQYF. The CDR3 nucleotides read TGTGCCAGCAGTACCGTCATACCAGATACGCAGTATTTT. Filled out from reference TRBV28 and TRBJ2-3, the complete variable domain reads DVKVTQSSRYLVKRTGEKVFLECVQDMDHENMFWYRQDPGLGLRLIYFSYDVKMKEKGDIPEGYSVSREKKERFSLILESASTNQTSMYLCASSTVIPDTQYFGPGTRLTVL.

This clonotype was counted ten times or more. The chain links TRBV11-2 to TRBJ2-3; 7 bases line up with TRBD2. V was pared by 1 base and J by 0 bases, with 1 base of the junction left unmatched. Per the germline V gene, CDR1 is SGHAT and CDR2 is FQNNGV. The CDR3 consists of 15 residues. As DNA, the CDR3 is TGTGCCAGCAGCTTAGGACTAGCAAGCACAGATACGCAGTATTTT. Translating it yields CASSLGLASTDTQYF.

This clonotype was recorded at least ten times. The chain links TRBV5-1 to TRBJ2-3, with 9 bases that match TRBD1. V lost 4 bases and J lost 2; bases outside the gene matches: 5. CDR3 length: 15 amino acids. Germline CDR1 is SGHRS and CDR2 is YFSETQ. The CDR3 sequence is CASSGRQGVTDTQYF. DNA for the CDR3: TGCGCCAGCAGCGGGCGACAGGGGGTCACAGATACGCAGTATTTT.

The V gene is TRBV11-2, the J gene TRBJ2-5; the D gene is possibly TRBD1 (6 bases). V was clipped by 3 bases and J by 11 bases, with 10 bases between them. The CDR3 has 11 residues. Germline CDR1 reads SGHAT; CDR2 reads FQNNGV. DNA of the CDR3: TGTGCCAGCAGCTTCGGACAGTCTCAGTACTTC. It yields the protein CASSFGQSQYF.

This clonotype was detected many times. This sequence joins TRBV27 and TRBJ2-3; the D gene is possibly TRBD2 (6 bases). The germline V gene encodes CDR1 MNHEY and CDR2 SMNVEV (reference sequence). This CDR3 is built from 15 residues. With 0 bases removed from V and 3 bases from J, the gap between germline ends came to 10 bases. This chain's CDR3 is CASSLSGRNTDTQYF. CDR3 in DNA: TGTGCCAGCAGTTTATCGGGGAGGAATACAGATACGCAGTATTTT.

In this sample, this clonotype turned up once. A read error may be the cause here, since a much bigger clone is one base away. CDR3 residues: CASSPSWGGLSDTQYF. The CDR3 coding sequence is TGCGCCAGCAGCCCCTCCTGGGGGGGGCTGTCAGATACGCAGTATTTT. The chain has TRBV4-3 and TRBJ2-3; D may be TRBD2 (7 bases). Germline CDR1 and CDR2: LGHNA and YSLEER. Trimming pared 4 bases from V and 4 bases from J, leaving 18 bases between. The CDR3 is made up of 16 amino acids.

The table lists this clonotype with many counts. This rearrangement joins TRBV9 to TRBJ1-1; 7 nucleotides align to TRBD1. CDR1 SGDLS and CDR2 YYNGEE come from the germline V gene. Losses at the gene ends were 4 bases for V and 5 bases for J; bases not matched to a gene: 11. This CDR3 has 15 amino acids. CDR3 residues: CASSPRQGRQTEAFF. DNA for the CDR3: TGTGCCAGCAGCCCTCGACAGGGAAGGCAAACTGAAGCTTTCTTT.

This clonotype appeared many times. In DNA form, the CDR3 reads TGTGCCAGCAGTCGTGTACCGACAGGAGAGGAGGGCTACACCTTC. It encodes CASSRVPTGEEGYTF. The chain has TRBV7-8 and TRBJ1-2; D might be TRBD1 (6 bases). This CDR3 has 15 residues. Germline lookup yields CDR1 SGHVS and CDR2 FQNEAQ. The ends were cut back, 6 bases at V and 8 bases at J, with 22 bases in the middle.

This sequence joins TRBV9 and TRBJ1-6; D gene ambiguous. Trimming removed 4 bases from V and 9 bases from J, with 20 bases in between. This CDR3 spans 16 amino acids. In germline, CDR1 is SGDLS, CDR2 YYNGEE. CDR3 DNA: TGTGCCAGCAGCACCCTGGGAAGGGAAAGTGGTTCACCCCTCCACTTT. Translated, it gives CASSTLGRESGSPLHF.

This clonotype was recorded at least ten times. The chain joins TRBV5-1 to TRBJ2-1; D possibly uses TRBD1 or TRBD2 (5 bases each). Trimming took off 1 base at V and 0 bases at J, with 14 bases between the two ends. Per the germline V gene, CDR1 is SGHRS and CDR2 is YFSETQ. This CDR3 contains 17 residues. The CDR3 DNA sequence: TGCGCCAGCAGCTTGACCGGGACGCCTTACTCCTACAATGAGCAGTTCTTC. Translating gives CASSLTGTPYSYNEQFF. Full variable domain (rest looked up from reference TRBV5-1 and TRBJ2-1): KAGVTQTPRYLIKTRGQQVTLSCSPISGHRSVSWYQQTPGQGLQFLFEYFSETQRNKGNFPGRFSGRQFSNSRSEMNVSTLELGDSALYLCASSLTGTPYSYNEQFFGPGTRLTVL.

This clonotype came up many times. The chain uses TRBV20-1 and TRBJ1-6; tentative D call: TRBD1 (6 bases). Trimming removed 6 bases from V and 7 bases from J, with 10 bases in between. This CDR3 has 12 residues. CDR1 and CDR2 from the germline V gene are DFQATT and SNEGSKA (reference sequence). The CDR3 region has the DNA TGCAGTGCGGGGGGCGCCAATTCACCCCTCCACTTT. Translation gives CSAGGANSPLHF.

The chain carries TRBV20-1 and TRBJ2-3, with 10 bases aligning to TRBD2. J lost 0 bases, V lost 6 bases, and 15 bases had no gene match. Germline V CDR1 and CDR2: DFQATT, SNEGSKA (reference sequence). The CDR3 is 18 residues long. CDR3 region: CSASPPLAGIGSTDTQYF. In nucleotides, the CDR3 is TGCAGTGCCTCTCCCCCACTAGCGGGAATCGGAAGCACAGATACGCAGTATTTT.

In its sample, this clonotype was seen many times. The rearrangement uses TRBV20-1 and TRBJ2-7; 9 nucleotides line up with TRBD1. There are 13 residues in the CDR3. The J segment lost 6 bases and the V segment lost 1 base, leaving 4 bases of the junction unmatched. The germline V gene has CDR1 DFQATT and CDR2 SNEGSKA (reference sequence). CDR3 sequence: CSARAGQGGEQYF. In DNA form, the CDR3 reads TGCAGTGCTAGAGCGGGACAGGGCGGCGAGCAGTACTTC.

This clonotype was detected many times. V and J are TRBV6-5 and TRBJ1-2; the D is unclear. CDR3 length: 16 residues. V was cut by 2 bases and J by 2 bases, with 15 bases left in between. Germline-derived CDR1 and CDR2 are MNHEY and SVGAGI. The CDR3 region has the DNA TGTGCCAGCAGTTACGCAAATACCGGGTCCAACTATGGCTACACCTTC. Encoded protein: CASSYANTGSNYGYTF.

The sample holds many counts of this clonotype. The chain combines TRBV4-3 with TRBJ1-1, with 7 bases matching TRBD1. V gave up 1 base and J gave up 5 bases; unmatched junction bases: 4. Per the germline V gene, CDR1 is LGHNA and CDR2 is YSLEER. The CDR3 has 14 residues. CDR3 amino acids: CASSQGFRGTEAFF. The CDR3, as DNA: TGCGCCAGCAGCCAAGGATTCAGGGGGACTGAAGCTTTCTTT.

The chain recombines TRBV6-5 with TRBJ2-3; 14 nucleotides agree with TRBD2. CDR3 size: 18 residues. Looked up from germline, CDR1 is MNHEY and CDR2 is SVGAGI. The CDR3 nucleotides are TGTGGGGCCAGTTCTCGACTAGCGGGGGGGTCACCGACGGATACGCAGTATTTT. Protein: CGASSRLAGGSPTDTQYF.

The table lists this clonotype with a few counts. This chain joins TRBV5-6 and TRBJ1-1; weak D call: TRBD1 (5 bases). Trimming stripped 0 bases from V and 5 bases from J, with 14 bases between. Germline V gene sequence: CDR1 SGHDT, CDR2 YYEEEE. The CDR3 is 15 residues long. The CDR3 DNA sequence: TGTGCCAGCAGCTTGGACGGCAGGGCCCGAACTGAAGCTTTCTTT. This sequence encodes CASSLDGRARTEAFF.

This clonotype was picked up many times. This chain connects TRBV28 to TRBJ2-6, with TRBD2 identical over 7 bases. V was pared by 5 bases and J by 0 bases, with 1 base of the junction left unmatched. This CDR3 has 15 residues. Germline loops: CDR1 MDHEN, CDR2 SYDVKM. The CDR3 coding sequence is TGTGCCAGCAGTCGCGGGGGCTCTGGGGCCAACGTCCTGACTTTC. The encoded protein is CASSRGGSGANVLTF. The full variable domain, rest sourced from reference TRBV28 and TRBJ2-6, is DVKVTQSSRYLVKRTGEKVFLECVQDMDHENMFWYRQDPGLGLRLIYFSYDVKMKEKGDIPEGYSVSREKKERFSLILESASTNQTSMYLCASSRGGSGANVLTFGAGSRLTVL.

This clonotype was seen repeatedly, ten times or more. V and J are TRBV5-1 and TRBJ2-7; perhaps TRBD2 as D (6 bases). This CDR3 contains 16 residues. The germline CDR1 and CDR2 sequences are SGHRS and YFSETQ. Deletions cut 0 bases from V and 3 bases from J, with 16 bases between. The CDR3 region is CASSLAPGSTLYEQYF. The DNA for the CDR3 is TGCGCCAGCAGCTTGGCTCCCGGGAGCACCCTCTACGAGCAGTACTTC.

In regard to this clonotype: This may be a read error, as it is one base from a much larger clone. The V gene is TRBV3-1, the J gene TRBJ1-1, with a possible D match to TRBD1 (5 bases). Germline V gene sequence: CDR1 LGHDT, CDR2 YNNKEL (reference sequence). The CDR3 is made up of 14 amino acids. Trimming left V 6 bases short and J 1 base short, with 12 bases between. CDR3 nucleotides: TGTGCCAGCAGACGAAAGACAGCGAACACTGAAGCTTTCTTT. Amino acid sequence: CASRRKTANTEAFF.

A note on this clonotype: The junction departs from the called germline gene at one end, perhaps through a read error. The chain's CDR3 is CASTLEGTGQETQYF. The CDR3 DNA sequence: TGTGCCAGCACCTTAGAGGGGACAGGGCAAGAGACCCAGTACTTC. This sequence joins TRBV7-2 and TRBJ2-5; the match to TRBD1 covers 9 bases. The CDR3 spans 15 residues. The germline V gene encodes CDR1 SGHTA and CDR2 FQGNSA.

Ten or more counts support this clonotype. The genes are TRBV24-1 and TRBJ2-3; 8 bases match TRBD1. There are 15 residues in the CDR3. Germline V CDR1 and CDR2: KGHDR, SFDVKD. The J segment lost 7 bases and the V segment lost 2 bases, leaving 7 bases of the junction unmatched. In nucleotides, the CDR3 is TGTGCCACCAGTGATTCCGGACAGGGTGCGAATACGCAGTATTTT. Protein sequence: CATSDSGQGANTQYF.

The chain joins TRBV6-2 or TRBV6-3 to TRBJ2-2; D may be TRBD1 or TRBD2 (5 bases each). V lost 0 bases to trimming and J lost 9 bases, with 29 bases between them. CDR3 length: 20 amino acids. CDR1 is MNHEY and CDR2 is SVGEGT in the germline V gene. CDR3 loop: CASSYSGVARIIQTDRELFF. The CDR3, as DNA: TGTGCCAGCAGTTACTCGGGGGTGGCCAGGATCATCCAAACGGACCGGGAGCTGTTTTTT.